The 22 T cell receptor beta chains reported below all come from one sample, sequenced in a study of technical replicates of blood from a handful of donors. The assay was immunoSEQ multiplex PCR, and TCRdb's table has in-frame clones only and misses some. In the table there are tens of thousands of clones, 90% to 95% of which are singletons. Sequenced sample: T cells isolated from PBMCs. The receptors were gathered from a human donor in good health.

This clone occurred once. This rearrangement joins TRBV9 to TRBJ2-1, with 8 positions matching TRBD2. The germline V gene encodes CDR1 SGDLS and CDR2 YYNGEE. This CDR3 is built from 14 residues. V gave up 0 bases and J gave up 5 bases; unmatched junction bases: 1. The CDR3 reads CASSVGRGDNEQFF. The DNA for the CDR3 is TGTGCCAGCAGCGTAGGGCGGGGGGACAATGAGCAGTTCTTC.

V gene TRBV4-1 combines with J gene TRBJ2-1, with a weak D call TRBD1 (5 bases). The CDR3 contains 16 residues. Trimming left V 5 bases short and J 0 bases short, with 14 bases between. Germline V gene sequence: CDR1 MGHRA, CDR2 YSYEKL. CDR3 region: CASSVRQISSYNEQFF. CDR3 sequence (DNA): TGCGCCAGCAGCGTCCGACAGATTAGCTCCTACAATGAGCAGTTCTTC.

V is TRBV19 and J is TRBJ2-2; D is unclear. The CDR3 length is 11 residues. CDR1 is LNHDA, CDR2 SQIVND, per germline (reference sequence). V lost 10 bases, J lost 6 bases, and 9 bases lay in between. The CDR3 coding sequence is TGTGCCACCCATTTTTCCGGGGAGCTGTTTTTT. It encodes CATHFSGELFF.

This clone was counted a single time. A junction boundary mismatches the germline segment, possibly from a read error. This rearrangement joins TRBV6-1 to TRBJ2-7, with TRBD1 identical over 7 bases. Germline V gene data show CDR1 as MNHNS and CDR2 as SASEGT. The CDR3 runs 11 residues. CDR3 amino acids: CAGRQGYEQYF. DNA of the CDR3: TGTGCCGGCAGACAGGGCTACGAGCAGTACTTC.

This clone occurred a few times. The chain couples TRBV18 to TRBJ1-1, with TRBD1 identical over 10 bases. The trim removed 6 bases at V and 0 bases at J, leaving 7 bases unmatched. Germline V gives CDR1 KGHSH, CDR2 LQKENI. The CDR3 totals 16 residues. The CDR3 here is CASSFGQGDLNTEAFF. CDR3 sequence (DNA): TGTGCCAGCTCTTTTGGACAGGGGGATTTGAACACTGAAGCTTTCTTT.

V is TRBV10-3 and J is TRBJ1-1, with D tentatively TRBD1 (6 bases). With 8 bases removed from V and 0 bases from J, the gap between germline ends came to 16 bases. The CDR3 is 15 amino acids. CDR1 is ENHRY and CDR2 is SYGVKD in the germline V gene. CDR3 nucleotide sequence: TGTGCCATCTCCCGGGGGGACAATTTGAACACTGAAGCTTTCTTT. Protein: CAISRGDNLNTEAFF.

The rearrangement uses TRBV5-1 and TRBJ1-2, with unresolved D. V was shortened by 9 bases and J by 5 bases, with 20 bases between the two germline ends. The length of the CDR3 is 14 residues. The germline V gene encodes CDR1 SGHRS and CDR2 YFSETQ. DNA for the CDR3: TGCGCCAAGATACGAGGCCCCCGTCGGTATGGCTACACCTTC. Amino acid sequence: CAKIRGPRRYGYTF. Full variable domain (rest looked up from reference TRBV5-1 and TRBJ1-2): KAGVTQTPRYLIKTRGQQVTLSCSPISGHRSVSWYQQTPGQGLQFLFEYFSETQRNKGNFPGRFSGRQFSNSRSEMNVSTLELGDSALYLCAKIRGPRRYGYTFGSGTRLTVV.

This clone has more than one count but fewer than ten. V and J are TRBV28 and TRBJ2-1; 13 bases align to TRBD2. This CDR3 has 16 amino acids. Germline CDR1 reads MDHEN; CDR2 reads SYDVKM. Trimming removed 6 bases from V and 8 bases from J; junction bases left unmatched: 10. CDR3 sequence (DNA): TGTGCCAGCAGCGAAAGACTAGCGGGAGGTGAGGATGAGCAGTTCTTC. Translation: CASSERLAGGEDEQFF. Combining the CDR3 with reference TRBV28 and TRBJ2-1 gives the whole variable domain DVKVTQSSRYLVKRTGEKVFLECVQDMDHENMFWYRQDPGLGLRLIYFSYDVKMKEKGDIPEGYSVSREKKERFSLILESASTNQTSMYLCASSERLAGGEDEQFFGPGTRLTVL.

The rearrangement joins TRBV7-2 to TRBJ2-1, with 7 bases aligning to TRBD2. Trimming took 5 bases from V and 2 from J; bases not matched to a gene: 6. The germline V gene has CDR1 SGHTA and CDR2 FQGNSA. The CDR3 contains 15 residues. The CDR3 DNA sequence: TGTGCCAGCAGCGACATAGCGGGTACCTACAATGAGCAGTTCTTC. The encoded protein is CASSDIAGTYNEQFF.

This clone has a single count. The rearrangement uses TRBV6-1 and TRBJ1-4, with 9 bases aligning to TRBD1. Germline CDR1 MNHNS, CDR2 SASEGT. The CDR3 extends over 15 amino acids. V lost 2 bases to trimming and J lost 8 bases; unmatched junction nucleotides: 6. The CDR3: CASSEWGTGYEKLFF. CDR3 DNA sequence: TGTGCCAGCAGTGAATGGGGGACAGGGTACGAAAAACTGTTTTTT.

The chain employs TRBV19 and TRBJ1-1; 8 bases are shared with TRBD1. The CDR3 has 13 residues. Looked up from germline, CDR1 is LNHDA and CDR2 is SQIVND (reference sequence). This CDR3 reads CSTGEGMNTEAFF. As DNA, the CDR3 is TGTTCGACAGGGGAAGGGATGAACACTGAAGCTTTCTTT.

CDR3 sequence reads: CASSPGQTYGEQYF. For the CDR3, the DNA is TGTGCCAGCAGTCCGGGACAAACTTACGGCGAGCAGTACTTC. The chain joins TRBV7-9 to TRBJ2-7; the D gene is possibly TRBD1 (6 bases). Germline V gene lookup returns CDR1 SEHNR and CDR2 FQNEAQ (reference sequence). CDR3 size: 14 residues. Trimming shortened V by 6 bases and J by 6 bases, and 18 bases separated the two germline ends.

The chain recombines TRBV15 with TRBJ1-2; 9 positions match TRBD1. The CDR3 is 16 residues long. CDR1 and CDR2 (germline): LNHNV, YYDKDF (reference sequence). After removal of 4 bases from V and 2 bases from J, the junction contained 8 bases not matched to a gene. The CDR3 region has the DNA TGTGCCACCAGCAAAGGAACCGGGACAGGGAACTATGGCTACACCTTC. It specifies CATSKGTGTGNYGYTF.

The CDR3 DNA sequence: TGTGCCAGCACTTCCCCAGGGTTCGTCTATGGCTACACCTTC. Its protein product is CASTSPGFVYGYTF. The chain combines TRBV28 with TRBJ1-2; D may be TRBD1 (5 bases). Germline V gives CDR1 MDHEN, CDR2 SYDVKM. Trimming stripped 7 bases from V and 4 bases from J, with 16 bases between. This CDR3 is built from 14 residues.

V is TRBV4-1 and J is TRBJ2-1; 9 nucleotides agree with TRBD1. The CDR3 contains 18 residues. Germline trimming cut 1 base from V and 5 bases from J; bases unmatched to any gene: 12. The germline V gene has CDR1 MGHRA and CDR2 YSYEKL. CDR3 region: CASSQVRRGTGINNEQFF. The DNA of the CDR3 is TGCGCCAGCAGCCAAGTAAGAAGAGGGACAGGGATAAACAATGAGCAGTTCTTC.

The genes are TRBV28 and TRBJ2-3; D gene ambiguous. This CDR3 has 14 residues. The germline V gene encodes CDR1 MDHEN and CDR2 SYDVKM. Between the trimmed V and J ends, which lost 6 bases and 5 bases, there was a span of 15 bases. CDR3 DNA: TGTGCCAGCAGCGACATGATGCTCCTAGATACGCAGTATTTT. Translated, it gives CASSDMMLLDTQYF.

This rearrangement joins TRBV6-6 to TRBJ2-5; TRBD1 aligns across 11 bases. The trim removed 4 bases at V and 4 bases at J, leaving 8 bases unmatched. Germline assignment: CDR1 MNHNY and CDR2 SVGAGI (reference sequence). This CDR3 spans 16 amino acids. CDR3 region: CASSSNPGQGVETQYF. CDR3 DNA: TGTGCCAGCAGTTCCAACCCGGGACAGGGGGTAGAGACCCAGTACTTC.

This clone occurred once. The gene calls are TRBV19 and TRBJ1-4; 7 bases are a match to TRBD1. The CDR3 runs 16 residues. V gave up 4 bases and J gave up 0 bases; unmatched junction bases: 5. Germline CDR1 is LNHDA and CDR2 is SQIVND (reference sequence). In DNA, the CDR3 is TGTGCCAGTAGTAGTCGGGACAGCGCAACTAATGAAAAACTGTTTTTT. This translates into CASSSRDSATNEKLFF.

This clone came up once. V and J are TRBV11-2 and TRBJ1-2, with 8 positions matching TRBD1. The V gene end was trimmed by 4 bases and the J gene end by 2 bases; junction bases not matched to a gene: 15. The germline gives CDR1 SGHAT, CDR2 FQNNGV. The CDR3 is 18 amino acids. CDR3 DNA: TGTGCCAGCAGCTCAACAGCCAGAGACAGGGGATTGAACTATGGCTACACCTTC. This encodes CASSSTARDRGLNYGYTF.

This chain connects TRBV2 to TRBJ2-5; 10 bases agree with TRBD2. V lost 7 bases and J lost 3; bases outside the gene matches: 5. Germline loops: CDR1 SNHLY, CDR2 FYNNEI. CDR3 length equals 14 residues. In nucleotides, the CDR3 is TGTGCCAGCAATCGCCTAGCGGGAGAAGAGACCCAGTACTTC. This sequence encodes CASNRLAGEETQYF.

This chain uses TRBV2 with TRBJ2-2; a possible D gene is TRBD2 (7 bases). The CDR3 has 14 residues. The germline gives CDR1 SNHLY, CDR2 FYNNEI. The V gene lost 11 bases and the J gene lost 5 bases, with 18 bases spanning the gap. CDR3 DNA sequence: TGTGCCGGGAAGCGGGACACCCTTACCGGGGAGCTGTTTTTT. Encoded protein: CAGKRDTLTGELFF.

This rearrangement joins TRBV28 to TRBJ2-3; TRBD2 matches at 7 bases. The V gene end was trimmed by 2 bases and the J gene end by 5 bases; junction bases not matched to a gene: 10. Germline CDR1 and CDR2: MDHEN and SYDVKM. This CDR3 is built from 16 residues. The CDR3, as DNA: TGTGCCAGCAGTTTAGAGACTAGCTTTTTTCTAGATACGCAGTATTTT. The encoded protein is CASSLETSFFLDTQYF.